What follows are 4 T cell receptor beta chains derived from one specimen sequenced in a study of T cells after yellow fever vaccination. MiXCR, applied by TCRdb to the 5' RACE reads, yields one record per CDR3 protein. The sample gives about 240,000 distinct CDR3 sequences, 6.9% of which show up once; 0.65% to 0.9% is in the top ten. This material consisted of CD4+ T cells sorted from PBMCs, taken 15 days after the yellow fever booster vaccination. These receptors all stem from a man aged 25 to 40 who received the YFV17D yellow fever vaccine.

This clonotype was picked up a small number of times. The rearrangement joins TRBV7-3 to TRBJ2-1; D gene uncertain. This CDR3 has 13 amino acids. The V end lost 0 bases, the J end lost 3 bases, and 3 bases lay between the germline ends. Germline V gene data show CDR1 as SGHTA and CDR2 as FQGTGA. The CDR3 DNA reads TGTGCCAGCAGCTTAACGAACTACAATGAGCAGTTCTTC. It translates to CASSLTNYNEQFF.

This clonotype has a handful of counts. The chain employs TRBV18 and TRBJ2-7; D might be TRBD1 (5 bases). Germline V lookup: CDR1 KGHSH, CDR2 LQKENI. Trimming cost V 0 bases and J 4 bases, with 10 bases left between them. The CDR3 has 14 residues. CDR3 region: CASSPPARDYEQYF. The CDR3 nucleotides read TGTGCCAGCTCACCACCGGCCAGGGATTACGAGCAGTACTTC.

This clonotype was counted ten times or more. V and J are TRBV20-1 and TRBJ2-3; 7 bases agree with TRBD2. This CDR3 is 13 amino acids long. Germline trimming cut 6 bases from V and 4 bases from J; bases unmatched to any gene: 7. Germline CDR1 is DFQATT and CDR2 is SNEGSKA (reference sequence). The CDR3 sequence: CSAPLAGADTQYF. For the CDR3, the DNA is TGCAGTGCCCCCCTGGCGGGGGCAGATACGCAGTATTTT.

V is TRBV5-5 and J is TRBJ2-1; D may be TRBD2 (6 bases). The CDR3 runs 15 residues. V shed 0 bases and J shed 4 bases, with 11 bases lying between them. The germline gives CDR1 SGHKS, CDR2 YYEKEE (reference sequence). The CDR3 DNA reads TGTGCCAGCAGCTTGGCGGGAGACGTTTACAATGAGCAGTTCTTC. Residues: CASSLAGDVYNEQFF.